One and the same sample provided the 19 T cell receptor beta chains below, sequenced in a study of blood T cell repertoires in COVID-19. Clones were read by immunoSEQ multiplex PCR, and TCRdb kept only the in-frame ones, dropping some. Found here are fewer than 250,000 clones, approximately 86% of them singletons; the top ten hold around 6.5%. The material sequenced was peripheral blood. These TCRs come from a woman aged 55 to 70 with active or convalescent COVID-19.

The V gene is TRBV5-4, the J gene TRBJ2-4; TRBD2 aligns across 8 bases. CDR1 SGHNT and CDR2 YYREEE come from the germline V gene (reference sequence). The CDR3 spans 15 residues. V shed 4 bases and J 2 bases; nucleotides not matched to a gene: 5. The CDR3 reads CASSQAGVSKNIQYF. In nucleotides, the CDR3 is TGTGCCAGCAGCCAAGCGGGGGTATCCAAAAACATTCAGTACTTC.

The rearrangement links TRBV4-1 to TRBJ2-1; possible D gene TRBD2, 5 bases. This CDR3 contains 19 residues. With 4 bases removed from V and 8 bases from J, the gap between germline ends came to 30 bases. Per germline, CDR1 MGHRA and CDR2 YSYEKL. CDR3 coding DNA: TGCGCCAGCAGCCCCCTACGGTTTGGAAACGGTCCCGAGGGCGATGAGCAGTTCTTC. Its protein product is CASSPLRFGNGPEGDEQFF.

The chain carries TRBV9 and TRBJ2-3; 9 nucleotides match TRBD2. Per the germline V gene, CDR1 is SGDLS and CDR2 is YYNGEE. CDR3 length equals 16 residues. V was pared by 7 bases and J by 5 bases, with 14 bases of the junction left unmatched. Here the CDR3 reads CASAPGAGGRVDTQYF. In nucleotides, the CDR3 is TGTGCCAGCGCCCCCGGGGCGGGGGGGCGGGTAGATACGCAGTATTTT.

The gene calls are TRBV7-9 and TRBJ2-1; TRBD2 matches at 16 bases. There are 15 residues in the CDR3. Germline V gives CDR1 SEHNR, CDR2 FQNEAQ (reference sequence). V was pared by 5 bases and J by 10 bases, with 5 bases of the junction left unmatched. The CDR3: CASSEGLAGGREQFF. The CDR3, as DNA: TGTGCCAGCAGCGAGGGACTAGCGGGAGGGCGAGAGCAGTTCTTC.

The chain has TRBV7-9 and TRBJ2-3; 12 bases match TRBD2. From germline, CDR1 is SEHNR and CDR2 FQNEAQ (reference sequence). V trimming: 4 bases; J trimming: 3 bases; junction bases outside the gene matches: 2. This CDR3 is 15 amino acids long. CDR3 bases: TGTGCCAGCAGCTACGGGACTAGCGGGACAGATACGCAGTATTTT. As protein: CASSYGTSGTDTQYF.

The V gene is TRBV6-1, the J gene TRBJ2-7; D not resolved. The CDR3 extends over 15 amino acids. In germline, CDR1 is MNHNS, CDR2 SASEGT. V was cut by 0 bases and J by 0 bases, with 9 bases left in between. As DNA, the CDR3 is TGTGCCAGCAGTGAAGCGAGGCTCACCTCCTACGAGCAGTACTTC. Translated, it gives CASSEARLTSYEQYF.

The rearrangement joins TRBV6-5 to TRBJ2-7, with D unresolved. This CDR3 comprises 13 residues. The V gene's germline CDR1 is MNHEY and CDR2 SVGAGI. With 7 bases removed from V and 5 bases from J, the gap between germline ends came to 15 bases. The CDR3 sequence: CASTEPSPNEQYF. The DNA for the CDR3 is TGTGCCAGCACCGAGCCCTCCCCCAACGAGCAGTACTTC.

This rearrangement joins TRBV6-5 to TRBJ1-5; perhaps TRBD1 as D (6 bases). V gave up 5 bases and J gave up 0 bases, with 11 bases separating them. The CDR3 runs to 15 residues. CDR1 is MNHEY and CDR2 is SVGAGI in the germline V gene. The CDR3 DNA reads as TGTGCCAGCAGTCCCGGGACATTTAGCAATCAGCCCCAGCATTTT. Translated, it gives CASSPGTFSNQPQHF.

V usage is TRBV11-3 and J usage is TRBJ2-6; a weak D match, TRBD2 (5 bases). The V gene's germline CDR1 is SGHNT and CDR2 YENEEA. This CDR3 contains 14 residues. The V and J ends lost 5 bases and 5 bases respectively, with 10 bases between them. The CDR3 spells CASSLGLRANVLTF. CDR3 in DNA: TGTGCCAGCAGCCTCGGACTGAGGGCCAACGTCCTGACTTTC.

V gene TRBV27 combines with J gene TRBJ2-1; TRBD2 aligns across 13 bases. CDR1 MNHEY and CDR2 SMNVEV come from the germline V gene (reference sequence). V lost 5 bases to trimming and J lost 5 bases; unmatched junction nucleotides: 6. There are 16 residues in the CDR3. The CDR3 here is CASSGPGTSGNNEQFF. The CDR3 DNA follows: TGTGCCAGCAGTGGTCCCGGGACTAGCGGGAACAATGAGCAGTTCTTC.

The V call is TRBV7-9, the J call TRBJ1-1; tentatively, D is TRBD1 (6 bases). Germline CDR1 SEHNR, CDR2 FQNEAQ (reference sequence). This CDR3 is built from 14 residues. Trimming pared 0 bases from V and 6 bases from J, leaving 11 bases between. The CDR3 nucleotides are TGTGCCAGCAGCTTAGCGCAACAGGGTCCTGAAGCTTTCTTT. Amino acid sequence: CASSLAQQGPEAFF. Full variable domain (missing parts from reference TRBV7-9 and TRBJ1-1): DTGVSQNPRHKITKRGQNVTFRCDPISEHNRLYWYRQTLGQGPEFLTYFQNEAQLEKSRLLSDRFSAERPKGSFSTLEIQRTEQGDSAMYLCASSLAQQGPEAFFGQGTRLTVV.

The chain recombines TRBV6-5 with TRBJ1-2; the match to TRBD1 covers 8 bases. J lost 3 bases, V lost 6 bases, and 0 bases had no gene match. CDR1 and CDR2 (germline): MNHEY, SVGAGI. CDR3 length: 12 residues. CDR3 nucleotide sequence: TGTGCCAGCAGGACAGGGGACTATGGCTACACCTTC. Protein sequence: CASRTGDYGYTF.

The chain recombines TRBV18 with TRBJ2-7; no reliable D call. The CDR3 loop spans 12 amino acids. V lost 3 bases, J lost 0 bases, and 3 bases lay in between. Germline CDR1 is KGHSH and CDR2 is LQKENI. The CDR3 reads CASSPSSYEQYF. In DNA, the CDR3 is TGTGCCAGCTCACCCAGCTCCTACGAGCAGTACTTC. Using reference TRBV18 and TRBJ2-7 for the parts outside the CDR3, the full variable domain is NAGVMQNPRHLVRRRGQEARLRCSPMKGHSHVYWYRQLPEEGLKFMVYLQKENIIDESGMPKERFSAEFPKEGPSILRIQQVVRGDSAAYFCASSPSSYEQYFGPGTRLTVT.

Here the CDR3 DNA reads TGTGCCAGCAGCGAAACTAACGACAGGGCTGGTGAAAAACTGTTTTTT. This codes for CASSETNDRAGEKLFF. The genes are TRBV21-1 and TRBJ1-4; TRBD1, the D gene given by the table, was not confirmed from the DNA. TRBV21-1 represents a pseudogene. CDR3 length equals 16 residues.

The chain combines TRBV3-1 (or the pseudogene TRBV3-2) with TRBJ2-7; weak D call: TRBD2 (7 bases). The CDR3 totals 13 residues. Trimming cost V 1 base and J 6 bases, with 10 bases left between them. The germline V gene has CDR1 LGHDT and CDR2 YNNKEL (reference sequence). The CDR3 nucleotides are TGTGCCAGCAGCCAAGTGAGGGGGGGCGAGCAGTACGTC. This sequence encodes CASSQVRGGEQYV.

Note on this clone: The sample has other DNA sequences that encode this CDR3 too. CDR3 region: CASSPQQGNEQFF. DNA for the CDR3: TGTGCCAGCAGCCCCCAACAGGGGAATGAGCAGTTCTTC. V is TRBV11-2 and J is TRBJ2-1; the match to TRBD1 covers 7 bases. This CDR3 spans 13 amino acids. With 5 bases clipped from V and 7 bases from J, the junction kept 5 bases outside the gene matches. Germline V gene data show CDR1 as SGHAT and CDR2 as FQNNGV.

V is TRBV5-6 and J is TRBJ1-6, with no clear D. Germline V gives CDR1 SGHDT, CDR2 YYEEEE. This CDR3 region has 17 residues. V lost 1 base to trimming and J lost 1 base, with 12 bases between them. CDR3 nucleotides: TGTGCCAGCAGCTTGATATTCCTCGGGTCCTATAATTCACCCCTCCACTTT. Translated: CASSLIFLGSYNSPLHF. Based on the CDR3 plus reference TRBV5-6 and TRBJ1-6, the full variable domain is DAGVTQSPTHLIKTRGQQVTLRCSPKSGHDTVSWYQQALGQGPQFIFQYYEEEERQRGNFPDRFSGHQFPNYSSELNVNALLLGDSALYLCASSLIFLGSYNSPLHFGNGTRLTVT.

The chain uses TRBV2 and TRBJ2-2, with a tentative D call TRBD2 (6 bases). The CDR3 loop spans 15 amino acids. The germline gives CDR1 SNHLY, CDR2 FYNNEI. Deletions cut 5 bases from V and 1 base from J, with 11 bases between. Here the CDR3 reads CASSRGGVNTGELFF. CDR3 bases: TGTGCCAGCAGTAGGGGCGGGGTGAACACCGGGGAGCTGTTTTTT.

The genes are TRBV5-1 and TRBJ2-5; 7 nucleotides match TRBD2. The V gene end was trimmed by 0 bases and the J gene end by 7 bases; junction bases not matched to a gene: 9. The CDR3 spans 15 residues. The germline V gene encodes CDR1 SGHRS and CDR2 YFSETQ. Written as DNA, the CDR3 is TGCGCCAGCAGCTTGGTTTTAGGGAGGGCTGGGACCCAGTACTTC. Protein sequence: CASSLVLGRAGTQYF.